This T cell receptor (beta chain) emerged from a study of blood T cell repertoires in COVID-19. Study context: PBMCs, B-cell-depleted T cells, or T cells were the source of the cDNA or gDNA that made up the material.

The germline V and J ends were trimmed by 0 bases and 0 bases, with 6 bases remaining between them. Germline values: CDR1 MGHRA, CDR2 YSYEKL. This CDR3 comprises 15 residues. Everyone who took part was 18 to 89 years old, and they came from 20 to 25 US areas. Assignments of participants to cohorts depended upon their own reported clinical history. Authors' methods: Reference gene primer amplification gave nucleated cell count estimates. The assay was immunoSEQ multiplex PCR, and TCRdb's table has in-frame clones only and misses some. V and J calls and clone size follow that table, whereas D and trimming were derived from the DNA. The sample has about 230,000 clones; roughly nine tenths are singletons.

The sequenced material came from PBMCs or T cells enriched from blood (not recorded which). The chain carries TRBV4-1 and TRBJ2-1, with D hard to call. This receptor was obtained from a man aged 25-45 years who had recovered from COVID-19. The CDR3 DNA reads as TGCGCCAGCAGCCAAGAGACATACTCCTACAATGAGCAGTTCTTC. This sequence encodes CASSQETYSYNEQFF.